This TCR beta chain was sequenced for a study of blood T cell repertoires in COVID-19 (dated by TCRdb to 2018 to 2020). Study-level background: The collaborator samples originated in the United States, Italy and Spain and spanned the acute and convalescent phases of COVID-19. The samples were drawn from the first 160 participants of the ongoing ImmuneRACE study and from 1,254 subjects provided by 6 global collaborators. Where HLA class I and class II types were available, the types were taken from metadata supplied by the sample provider, not from assay-based typing. The prospective study material was composed of cDNA or gDNA derived from T cells, B-cell-depleted T cells, or PBMCs. Sample metadata almost always included a de-identified subject ID, COVID-19 status, age in years and sex. The dataset comprised deeply sampled blood TCRbeta repertoires from subjects exposed to, actively infected with, or recovered from COVID-19. A freely available public database, intended as a resource for researchers studying the immune response to SARS-CoV-2, is where the repertoires were released.

Points the paper makes about the study in general: The amount of clinical and demographic metadata varied by source and participant and was provided uncurated.

Participants in the prospective study were enrolled through a virtual design, were aged about 18 to 90 years, and lived in roughly 24 United States geographic areas. In the prospective study, cohorts were assigned on the basis of participant-reported clinical history obtained from a screening survey and a study questionnaire. Recovered participants in ImmuneRACE Cohort 3 were defined as having two consecutive negative NP/OP PCR tests, clearance from a healthcare professional, or resolution of symptoms. Each participant in the prospective study had whole blood, serum and a nasopharyngeal or oropharyngeal swab collected by mobile phlebotomists. Participants in the prospective study had the option to provide additional blood draws and questionnaires over a 2-month period. Before DNA extraction, blood samples from the prospective study were shipped at room temperature or frozen. In regard to this clone: Its antigen specificity is not known. No base quality values were provided; no much bigger clone lies one nucleotide off.

TCRbeta CDR3 regions were amplified from genomic DNA using the immunoSEQ Assay, a bias-controlled multiplex PCR. On the authors' methods: The number of nucleated cells in each sample was estimated from the amplification of reference gene primers within the assay. To quantify the absolute abundance of each unique TCRbeta CDR3 rearrangement, sequence reads were collapsed and filtered. Productive Simpson clonality was computed per sample as the square root of Simpson's diversity index over productive rearrangements. The source is immuneACCESS, and TCRdb retained only in-frame sequences with V and J called. Part of the clones is not carried over; for the studies checked, unresolved V genes explain less than half of this, and the remainder is unexplained. That table supplies the V and J calls and clone size; D and trimming were determined from the DNA. The sample contains approximately 280,000 clones, 87% of them found a single time. The ten largest clones take up about 6.1% of the sample.

Sequenced input: PBMCs or T cells enriched from blood (not recorded which). This TCR derives from a woman aged 40 to 50 who had recovered from COVID-19.

The CDR3: CASSQNRGRPGDTQYF. The nucleotide sequence reads TGCGCCAGCAGCCAAAACAGGGGGCGCCCGGGGGATACGCAGTATTTT. The chain couples TRBV4-1 to TRBJ2-3; TRBD1 fits 9 bases in the junction. Clipping removes 2 bases from V and 6 bases from J, with 9 as the unmatched junction base count. Including cysteine and phenylalanine, the CDR3 has 16 amino acids. Only CDR3 DNA remains: 48 bases, in frame from the first base. CDR1 and CDR2 were assigned from the germline V gene as MGHRA and YSYEKL.